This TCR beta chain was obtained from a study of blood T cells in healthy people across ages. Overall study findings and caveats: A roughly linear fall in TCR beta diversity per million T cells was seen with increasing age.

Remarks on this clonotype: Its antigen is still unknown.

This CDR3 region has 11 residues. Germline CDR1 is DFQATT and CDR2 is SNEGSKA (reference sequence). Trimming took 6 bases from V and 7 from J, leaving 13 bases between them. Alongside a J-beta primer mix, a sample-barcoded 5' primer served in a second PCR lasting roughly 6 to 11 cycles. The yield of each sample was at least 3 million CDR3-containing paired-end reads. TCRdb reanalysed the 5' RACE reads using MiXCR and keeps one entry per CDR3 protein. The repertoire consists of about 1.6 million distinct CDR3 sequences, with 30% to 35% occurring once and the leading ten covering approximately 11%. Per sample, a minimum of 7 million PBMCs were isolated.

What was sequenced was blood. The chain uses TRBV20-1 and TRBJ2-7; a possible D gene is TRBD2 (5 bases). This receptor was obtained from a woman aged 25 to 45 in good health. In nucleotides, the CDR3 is TGCAGTGCCACGAGTAGGGAGGAGCAGTACTTC. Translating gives CSATSREEQYF.